Listed below are T cell receptor beta chains from one sample, sequenced in a study of blood T cell repertoires in COVID-19. Produced via immunoSEQ multiplex PCR; TCRdb's table is partial and in-frame only. The data contain tens of thousands of clones, 70% to 90% of them singletons. The sample taken for sequencing was peripheral blood. Every receptor here comes from a woman aged 55-75 years with acute or convalescent COVID-19. Both conserved end residues are part of each CDR3. D genes are given only for firm matches. The size entry is marked missing in some rows and otherwise reads once, few, many or a size class.

clone_size j_call d_call v_call cdr3_aa
NA TRBJ1-1 NA TRBV5-4 CASSRSAVNTEAFF
NA TRBJ2-1 NA TRBV5-4 CASSSAYNEQFF
once TRBJ2-2 TRBD1 TRBV5-6 CASSLAGGPNTGELFF
NA TRBJ2-2 NA TRBV7-2 CASSLQGNTGELFF
once TRBJ2-5 NA TRBV3-1/TRBV3-2 CASSLGGAGETQYF
NA TRBJ1-5 NA TRBV27 CASSLNRERGQPQHF
NA TRBJ1-5 TRBD1 TRBV28 CASSRDRNQPQHF
NA TRBJ1-2 NA TRBV6-2/TRBV6-3 CASSYDNRERSGGYTF
NA TRBJ1-3 NA TRBV15 CATSAQGGKGNTIYF
few TRBJ1-2 TRBD1 TRBV9 CASSALGQGALYTF
NA TRBJ1-2 NA TRBV5-6 CASSLWPNYGYTF
NA TRBJ2-2 TRBD2 TRBV10-3 CAITRGLAGSGGELFF
NA TRBJ2-2 NA TRBV20-1 CSASPKTGNTGELFF
NA TRBJ2-3 NA TRBV6-5 CASSYLQGGTDTQYF
once TRBJ2-1 TRBD1 TRBV6-2/TRBV6-3 CASSYLAEGANNEQFF
NA TRBJ2-3 NA TRBV27 CASSLVRSTDTQYF
once TRBJ2-1 NA TRBV7-9 CASSLDIGDGSEQFF
NA TRBJ2-5 TRBD2 TRBV19 CASSDGGAQETQYF
NA TRBJ1-2 NA TRBV4-2 CASSQERRGYTF
NA TRBJ2-3 TRBD2 TRBV9 CASSPRLAGSTDTQYF
NA TRBJ1-5 NA TRBV28 CASSPPLGNSNQPQHF
NA TRBJ1-1 TRBD1 TRBV7-2 CASSSGQGGRAEAFF
NA TRBJ2-1 TRBD2 TRBV19 CASRWGGTVDEQFF
once TRBJ2-1 NA TRBV7-9 CASSTPRTASYNEQFF
NA TRBJ2-3 NA TRBV3-1/TRBV3-2 CASSQDHRVDTQYF
NA TRBJ1-2 TRBD1 TRBV29-1 CSALSVVGQLNYGYTF
NA TRBJ2-3 NA TRBV6-2/TRBV6-3 CASSYEAGRTDTQYF
NA TRBJ2-2 NA TRBV6-6 CASSRVGAGELFF
NA TRBJ1-1 NA TRBV12-3/TRBV12-4 CASTQDLGTEAFF
NA TRBJ2-3 TRBD2 TRBV13 CASSTSGGVSSTDTQYF
once TRBJ2-5 NA TRBV7-8 CASSSQVLAWRETQYF
once TRBJ1-2 NA TRBV7-2 CASRKGPDYGYTF
NA TRBJ2-2 NA TRBV6-5 CASQGRNTGELFF
NA TRBJ1-4 NA TRBV3-1/TRBV3-2 CASTPSRGSEKLFF
NA TRBJ1-6 TRBD1 TRBV7-9 CASSSGQGDNSPLHF
NA TRBJ2-2 TRBD2 TRBV19 CASSLTGLAGNTGELFF
NA TRBJ1-1 NA TRBV30 CAWSAQVNTEAFF
NA TRBJ1-1 NA TRBV19 CASSPRERTEAFF
NA TRBJ1-1 NA TRBV3-1/TRBV3-2 CASSQVGDINTEAFF
NA TRBJ2-4 TRBD1 TRBV6-5 CASSYDRGGNIQYF
NA TRBJ2-3 NA TRBV5-6 CASSLALRGADTQYF
NA TRBJ1-1 TRBD1 TRBV3-1/TRBV3-2 CASSQGMTGRSTEAFF
NA TRBJ2-3 NA TRBV4-1 CASSQVLTNTDTQYF
NA TRBJ1-1 TRBD1 TRBV5-5 CASSSQGATEAFF
NA TRBJ1-1 NA TRBV6-5 CASRPNRHRAFF